These 25 T cell receptor beta chains were sequenced from one sample in a study of shared clonotypes between healthy human individuals. Here immunoSEQ multiplex PCR was the method, and the copy in TCRdb shows in-frame clones only, minus some. The data show 300,000 to 350,000 clones, roughly 70% seen once. Sequenced material: memory CD4+ T cells sorted from blood. Subset defined: CD45RA-negative fraction. All receptors come from a man aged 25 to 45 in good health.

The chain combines TRBV5-1 with TRBJ2-4; TRBD2 aligns across 7 bases. With 6 bases clipped from V and 8 bases from J, the junction kept 8 bases outside the gene matches. CDR1 and CDR2 from the germline V gene are SGHRS and YFSETQ. This CDR3 is 13 amino acids long. The CDR3 here is CASKVAGRDIQYF. For the CDR3, the DNA is TGCGCCAGCAAGGTCGCAGGGAGGGACATTCAGTACTTC.

The V gene is TRBV10-3, the J gene TRBJ2-1, with 14 positions matching TRBD2. Germline values: CDR1 ENHRY, CDR2 SYGVKD. V was pared by 6 bases and J by 6 bases, with 10 bases of the junction left unmatched. The CDR3 contains 17 residues. This CDR3 is CAISVTSGRANVNEQFF. In DNA form, the CDR3 reads TGTGCCATCAGCGTGACTAGCGGGAGGGCAAACGTCAATGAGCAGTTCTTC.

The genes are TRBV29-1 and TRBJ1-5, with 9 bases lining up with TRBD1. V was clipped by 5 bases and J by 4 bases; unmatched bases: 9. From germline, CDR1 is SQVTM and CDR2 ANQGSEA. This CDR3 spans 15 amino acids. CDR3 DNA: TGCAGCGTTCAAAAAGGGACAGGGTCAAATCAGCCCCAGCATTTT. Amino acids: CSVQKGTGSNQPQHF.

In its sample, this clone was seen many times. V usage is TRBV28 and J usage is TRBJ1-4; 9 nucleotides match TRBD1. Germline loops: CDR1 MDHEN, CDR2 SYDVKM. V was clipped by 7 bases and J by 6 bases; unmatched bases: 9. There are 15 residues in the CDR3. The CDR3 here is CASTPTGQGHEKLFF. CDR3 DNA: TGTGCCAGCACACCCACGGGACAGGGTCATGAAAAACTGTTTTTT.

The rearrangement uses TRBV18 and TRBJ2-5; 7 bases align to TRBD2. CDR1 KGHSH and CDR2 LQKENI come from the germline V gene. The J segment lost 2 bases and the V segment lost 6 bases, leaving 12 bases of the junction unmatched. The CDR3 contains 16 residues. The CDR3 loop reads CASSPGSGMLQETQYF. CDR3 in DNA: TGTGCCAGCTCTCCGGGGAGCGGGATGTTACAAGAGACCCAGTACTTC.

This sequence joins TRBV15 and TRBJ1-3; a weak D match, TRBD1 (6 bases). The CDR3 has 15 amino acids. Looked up from germline, CDR1 is LNHNV and CDR2 is YYDKDF (reference sequence). V shed 4 bases and J shed 3 bases, with 13 bases lying between them. CDR3 residues: CATSITRDIGNTIYF. CDR3 bases: TGTGCCACCAGCATCACTCGGGACATTGGAAACACCATATATTTT.

Comment on this clone: It differs at one base from a far larger clone, so likely a read error. This sequence joins TRBV18 and TRBJ2-7, with 7 bases that match TRBD1. The J segment lost 3 bases and the V segment lost 3 bases, leaving 8 bases of the junction unmatched. Germline lookup yields CDR1 KGHSH and CDR2 LQKENI. This CDR3 spans 15 amino acids. The CDR3 nucleotides are TGTGCCAGCTCACCCTCGGGACAGTGGTTCTACGAGCAGTACTTC. Amino acid sequence: CASSPSGQWFYEQYF.

Details on this clone: A much larger clonotype is one base distant, so this may be a read error. V gene TRBV5-6 combines with J gene TRBJ2-1, with D uncertain. Germline V CDR1 and CDR2: SGHDT, YYEEEE. The V gene lost 0 bases and the J gene lost 2 bases, with 6 bases spanning the gap. This CDR3 is 14 amino acids long. CDR3: CASSLGVAYNEQFF. The DNA for the CDR3 is TGTGCCAGCAGCTTGGGAGTGGCCTACAATGAGCAGTTCTTC.

The V and J genes are TRBV5-1 and TRBJ2-7, with 8 bases aligning to TRBD1. Germline V gene sequence: CDR1 SGHRS, CDR2 YFSETQ. The CDR3 has 14 residues. V lost 3 bases to trimming and J lost 7 bases; unmatched junction nucleotides: 9. CDR3 region: CASSWTGPASEQYF. CDR3 sequence (DNA): TGCGCCAGCAGCTGGACAGGGCCCGCTAGTGAGCAGTACTTC.

This chain connects TRBV30 to TRBJ2-7; 13 bases line up with TRBD2. V dropped 7 bases and J dropped 2; count of bases not matched to a gene: 5. The CDR3 is 14 amino acids. CDR1 is GTSNPN and CDR2 is SVGIG in the germline V gene (reference sequence). CDR3 bases: TGTGCCTCCTCCGGGACTAGCGGGGCCTACGAGCAGTACTTC. As protein: CASSGTSGAYEQYF.

This chain links TRBV19 with TRBJ1-5; TRBD1 might be the D (5 bases). Germline values: CDR1 LNHDA, CDR2 SQIVND (reference sequence). V lost 3 bases to trimming and J lost 6 bases, with 12 bases between them. The CDR3 consists of 14 residues. This chain's CDR3 is CASSIQAGGQPQHF. The CDR3 coding sequence is TGTGCCAGTAGTATTCAGGCTGGGGGTCAGCCCCAGCATTTT.

The rearrangement links TRBV29-1 to TRBJ1-1, with a possible D match to TRBD1 (6 bases). V was clipped by 5 bases and J by 1 base, with 11 bases between them. CDR1 is SQVTM, CDR2 ANQGSEA, per germline. This CDR3 is 13 amino acids long. The CDR3 DNA is TGCAGCGTTCATGAGGGGGGGAACACTGAAGCTTTCTTT. Translated: CSVHEGGNTEAFF.

This clone was detected a few times. CDR3: CASPAPGPVQFF. The CDR3 DNA sequence: TGTGCCAGCCCCGCCCCGGGGCCCGTGCAGTTCTTC. The rearrangement joins TRBV5-8 to TRBJ2-1, with D perhaps TRBD1 or TRBD2 (5 bases each). V was trimmed by 7 bases and J by 12 bases, leaving 17 bases between them. In germline, CDR1 is SGHTS, CDR2 YDEGEE. The CDR3 consists of 12 residues. The complete variable domain, with remaining parts taken from reference TRBV5-8 and TRBJ2-1, reads EAGVTQSPTHLIKTRGQQATLRCSPISGHTSVYWYQQALGLGLQFLLWYDEGEERNRGNFPPRFSGRQFPNYSSELNVNALELEDSALYLCASPAPGPVQFFGPGTRLTVL.

The V and J genes are TRBV9 and TRBJ1-4; a possible D gene is TRBD1 (5 bases). Germline CDR1 SGDLS, CDR2 YYNGEE. This CDR3 has 15 residues. Trimming took 0 bases from V and 7 from J, leaving 13 bases between them. The CDR3 sequence: CASSVERGFGEKLFF. The CDR3 DNA reads as TGTGCCAGCAGCGTAGAAAGGGGCTTCGGTGAAAAACTGTTTTTT.

The chain carries TRBV27 and TRBJ2-5; D is ambiguous. Trimming stripped 6 bases from V and 5 bases from J, with 16 bases between. CDR3 length: 14 amino acids. Per germline, CDR1 MNHEY and CDR2 SMNVEV (reference sequence). The CDR3, as DNA: TGTGCCAGCAGCCTGTCGTGGGTAGGGGAGACCCAGTACTTC. This gives the protein CASSLSWVGETQYF.

This chain uses TRBV19 with TRBJ2-1, with 10 bases identical to TRBD2. With 9 bases clipped from V and 5 bases from J, the junction kept 10 bases outside the gene matches. This CDR3 has 15 residues. In germline, CDR1 is LNHDA, CDR2 SQIVND (reference sequence). Here the CDR3 reads CASGTGLAANNEQFF. The CDR3 DNA sequence: TGTGCCAGCGGGACTGGACTAGCGGCTAACAATGAGCAGTTCTTC.

This clone was counted once. A far larger clone differs by one base, so this is likely a read error. Different DNA sequences within this sample yield the same CDR3. The chain has TRBV7-9 and TRBJ2-3; D is unclear. V was trimmed by 5 bases and J by 3 bases, leaving 3 bases between them. Per the germline V gene, CDR1 is SEHNR and CDR2 is FQNEAQ (reference sequence). The CDR3 extends over 11 amino acids. This CDR3 is CASSPTDTQYF. The CDR3 DNA follows: TGTGCCAGCAGCCCAACAGATACGCAGTATTTT.

The chain links TRBV5-1 to TRBJ2-5; 7 positions match TRBD2. CDR3 length equals 17 residues. V was pared by 1 base and J by 3 bases, with 12 bases of the junction left unmatched. The germline V gene has CDR1 SGHRS and CDR2 YFSETQ. CDR3 coding DNA: TGCGCCAGCAGCTTGAGCACACTGGGGGGGTCAGAAGAGACCCAGTACTTC. Translated: CASSLSTLGGSEETQYF.

The chain joins TRBV19 to TRBJ1-2; TRBD1 is a possible D gene (5 bases). The CDR3 sequence is 15 residues long. CDR1 is LNHDA, CDR2 SQIVND, per germline (reference sequence). The V end was cut by 6 bases, the J end by 8 bases, with 22 bases between. The CDR3, as DNA: TGTGCCAGTAGACCCCCGGGGGGGGGACGTCCCGGCTACACCTTC. Its protein product is CASRPPGGGRPGYTF.

The chain couples TRBV6-1 to TRBJ2-7, with D hard to call. Trimming stripped 7 bases from V and 4 bases from J, with 14 bases between. CDR1 is MNHNS, CDR2 SASEGT, per germline. CDR3 length equals 13 residues. The CDR3 nucleotides read TGTGCCAGCACCACGAACTATTTGTACGAGCAGTACTTC. This translates into CASTTNYLYEQYF.

The V call is TRBV7-2, the J call TRBJ1-2; D gene ambiguous. The length of the CDR3 is 15 residues. Per the germline V gene, CDR1 is SGHTA and CDR2 is FQGNSA. V was pared by 1 base and J by 1 base, with 10 bases between. The CDR3 reads CASSLVGLNNYGYTF. The CDR3 DNA sequence: TGTGCCAGCAGCTTAGTTGGCCTGAATAACTATGGCTACACCTTC.

The chain is built from TRBV15 and TRBJ2-7, with a possible D match to TRBD2 (6 bases). The CDR3 sequence is 14 residues long. V lost 1 base and J 5 bases, leaving 12 bases between the germline ends. Germline V lookup: CDR1 LNHNV, CDR2 YYDKDF (reference sequence). The CDR3 is CATSRGGGADEQYF. The CDR3 coding sequence is TGTGCCACCAGCAGAGGGGGAGGAGCCGACGAGCAGTACTTC.

V and J are TRBV27 and TRBJ2-7, with unresolved D. This CDR3 spans 15 amino acids. The ends were cut back, 8 bases at V and 0 bases at J, with 17 bases in the middle. Germline V lookup: CDR1 MNHEY, CDR2 SMNVEV (reference sequence). CDR3 region: CASRPTTHYSYEQYF. In DNA form, the CDR3 reads TGTGCCAGCCGTCCTACTACACACTACTCCTACGAGCAGTACTTC.

This clone was detected only once. This chain joins TRBV6-4 and TRBJ2-1; D is possibly TRBD2 (6 bases). Germline V CDR1 and CDR2: MRHNA, SNTAGT. The CDR3 covers 14 residues. V was shortened by 2 bases and J by 9 bases, with 14 bases between the two germline ends. CDR3: CASSDQRESLEQFF. The CDR3 DNA reads as TGTGCCAGCAGTGACCAACGGGAGAGTCTTGAGCAGTTCTTC.

This clone was found a few times. V and J are TRBV11-2 and TRBJ1-2, with a possible D match to TRBD1 (5 bases). Germline assignment: CDR1 SGHAT and CDR2 FQNNGV. V was cut by 2 bases and J by 4 bases, with 17 bases left in between. The CDR3 has 16 residues. The CDR3 region has the DNA TGTGCCAGCAGCTTATTCAGGGACGTTGGGGTCTATGGCTACACCTTC. It encodes CASSLFRDVGVYGYTF.